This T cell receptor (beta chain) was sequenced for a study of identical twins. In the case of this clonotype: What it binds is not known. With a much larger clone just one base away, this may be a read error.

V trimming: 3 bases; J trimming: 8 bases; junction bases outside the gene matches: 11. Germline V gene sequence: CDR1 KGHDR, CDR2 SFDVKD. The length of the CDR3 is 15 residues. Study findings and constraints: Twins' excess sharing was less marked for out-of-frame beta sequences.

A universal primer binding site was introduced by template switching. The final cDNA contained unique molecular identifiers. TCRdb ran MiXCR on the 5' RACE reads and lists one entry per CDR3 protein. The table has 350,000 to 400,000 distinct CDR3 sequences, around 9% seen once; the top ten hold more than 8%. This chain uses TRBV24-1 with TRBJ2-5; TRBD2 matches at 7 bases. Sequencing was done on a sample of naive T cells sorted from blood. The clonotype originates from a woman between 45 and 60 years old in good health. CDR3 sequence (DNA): TGTGCCACCAGTGATGGCGGGACGGCGGGGGAAACCCAGTACTTC. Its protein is CATSDGGTAGETQYF.